This T cell receptor (beta chain) emerged from a study of blood T cells in healthy people across ages. Study findings and constraints: Age showed a roughly linear inverse relationship with TCR beta diversity per million T cells.

The authors ran a second PCR of roughly 7 to 11 cycles using a sample-barcoded 5' primer and a J-beta primer mix. A single record per CDR3 protein comes from TCRdb applying MiXCR to the 5' RACE reads. Among hundreds of thousands of distinct CDR3 sequences listed, 20% to 25% were seen once. Isolation of PBMCs gave at least 6 million cells per sample. In this sample, this clonotype turned up a few times. The antigen is unknown. CDR3 length: 15 residues. Germline values: CDR1 MNHEY, CDR2 SVGEGT. The V end was cut by 2 bases, the J end by 4 bases, with 15 bases between. V and J are TRBV6-2 or TRBV6-3 and TRBJ2-7, with D tentatively TRBD1 (6 bases). Material: blood. The sequence was obtained from a man in his 70s in good health. This CDR3 reads CASSYDGTNPYEQYF. The CDR3 nucleotides are TGTGCCAGCAGTTACGACGGGACAAACCCTTACGAGCAGTACTTC.